This T cell receptor (beta chain) was sequenced in a study of cytomegalovirus exposure and HLA in healthy donors (dated by TCRdb to the late 2010s). Study-level background: In an earlier analysis of approximately 640 of the donors, approximately 300 Gb of sequence data and about 110 million unique TCR beta sequences from about 179 million T cells were reported. The number of donors typed differed by locus, with roughly 629-640 for A, B, C, DRB1 and DQB1, around 500 for DQA1, about 610 for DPA1, and approximately 470 for DPB1. The aim of the study was to test whether cataloging public T cell receptors could identify signatures of past pathogen exposure. The study profiled the T cell repertoires of some 610 subjects by immunosequencing and related them to cytomegalovirus serostatus. Of the approximately 370 genotyped donors, roughly 76% were placed in the genetic ancestry cluster associated with self-reported Caucasian donors. Donor age, sex, ethnicity and CMV serostatus were compiled together with the repertoire data. HLA typing covered class I and class II loci at four-digit resolution. Every discovery cohort repertoire had been produced on one sequencing platform. In addition to the first cohort of several hundred subjects, a separate validation cohort of some 120 different subjects was used. The later analysis used no new phenotypic data to find candidate immune exposures, relying instead on TCR beta sequences and their occurrence across donors. To study patterns of TCR occurrence, a later analysis re-analyzed previously published TCR beta repertoires from several hundred donors and added high-resolution HLA genotyping. An earlier analysis of about 600 of the donors used high-throughput TCR beta sequencing to judge whether each TCR beta V gene segment behaved as functional or pseudogenic. About 320 gigabases of sequencing data and around 87 million unique TCR sequences were included in an early release covering 550 to 650 HLA-typed donors. In a later genetic analysis, genome-wide SNP genotypes for about three fifths of the 666 donors were used, and that subset was treated as a discovery cohort. Among 300 to 500 genotyped donors of the cohort, an average of around 250,000 unique TCR beta nucleotide sequences was sequenced per donor, of which roughly 18% were non-productive. Because of strong linkage in the cohort, roughly five DR-DQ haplotypes were treated as single units for association and clustering. To predict cytomegalovirus infection status, the study brought together high-throughput TCR immunosequencing, statistical association of individual TCRs with disease status, and machine learning. Study-level results and caveats: In a later genetic analysis, fewer N-insertions in productive TCRs were reported among donors in an Asian-associated ancestry cluster than the roughly 700-donor mean. The presence/absence analyses assumed that sequencing depth was roughly uniform across donors, and that assumption may not be true. When HLA alleles, especially DR and DQ, strongly co-occurred, attributing TCR associations to individual alleles was difficult. In this cohort, only TCR beta chains were sequenced, and detectable features were limited by the absence of alpha or paired-chain data. It was suggested by the authors that the approach could potentially be generalized to other disease states and immunological phenotypes. The classifier was reported to diagnose cytomegalovirus status with high specificity and sensitivity in both the original cohort and the validation cohort. A cluster of highly shared sequence variants was judged likely to represent a technical artifact of the sequencing pipeline. Because the 87-base-pair reads could not distinguish some IMGT-functional V segments, including TRBV6-2 and TRBV6-3, those segments were excluded. In a later genetic analysis, a missense DCLRE1C variant was associated with V-gene and J-gene trimming of TCR beta chains, and the association was replicated in an independent cohort. In a later analysis, more than 15,000 TCR beta sequences were associated with specific HLA alleles at a false discovery rate of 0.05. A further reported finding was that TCR beta sequences accurately predicted the HLA-A and HLA-B alleles for most subjects in the first cohort. According to a later analysis, most CMV-associated TCR beta chains appeared to be HLA-restricted, and the HLA associations seemed to be driven largely by CMV exposure. Because counts were too low, more than 15 rarely observed V segments, including chromosome 9 orphons, were left out of the earlier analysis of over 550 of the donors. In an earlier analysis of fewer than 750 of the donors, most TCR beta V segments were observed in productive rearrangements about 87% or about 30% of the time, broadly matching IMGT annotations. Most TCR sequences were observed very rarely across donors, whereas some public TCRs were present in many individuals. Correlated functional status among segregating V segments might reflect linkage disequilibrium, but an unknown experimental factor could not be ruled out. According to a later analysis, TCR association rates differed among HLA loci, with DRB1 alleles showing the most associated TCRs and HLA-C alleles showing the fewest. Three of the identified cytomegalovirus-associated TCR beta chains were confirmed in vitro to be specific for cytomegalovirus antigens. In a later analysis, HLA-associated TCR beta chains showed more clonal expansion and lower generation probabilities than non-associated chains that were equally common. Because HLA typing was unavailable for some donors at each locus, only the typed subset was used in association tests. A total of 150 to 200 TCR beta chains were listed by the study as associated with cytomegalovirus. Immune exposure information for the cohort was limited to CMV serostatus. According to a later analysis, parvovirus B19, influenza, CMV and Epstein-Barr virus appeared linked to several top co-occurrence clusters.

The germline V gene (reference sequence) sets CDR1 to WNHNN and CDR2 to SYGVQD. The V end gives up 4 bases and the J end 9 bases, leaving 6 bases in the junction not matched to a gene. There are 13 amino acids in the CDR3, from cysteine to phenylalanine inclusive. The entry retains the CDR3 DNA only, 39 bases that are in frame from base 1. This clone was observed at least ten times. Its antigen is currently not known. No clone much larger than this one lies a single base away; base qualities are absent. The cohort comprised hundreds of healthy bone marrow donors. Cohort members were all nominally healthy when sampled, although unrecorded immune exposures were likely present. The donor tested CMV seropositive, placing the donor among the approximately 290 seropositive members of the cohort. Every donor gave a peripheral blood sample, and the peripheral blood mononuclear cells from that sample were used for TCR beta sequencing. Genomic DNA was extracted from the blood cell samples with the Qiagen DNeasy Blood Extraction Kit.

The library was produced with the immunoSEQ multiplex PCR assay. For the multiplex PCR, a mixture combining 60 forward primers for TCR Vbeta segments and 13 reverse primers for TCR Jbeta segments was used. A multiplex PCR assay on genomic DNA amplified the CDR3 region of rearranged TCR beta genes. On the Illumina HiSeq System, the amplified TCR beta libraries were sequenced as 87-base-pair reads. Processing in the source paper ran as follows. A later analysis counted tens of millions of unique TCR beta chains across the 650 to 700 repertoires, and 10 million to 11 million of these chains were shared by at least two donors. Raw reads were error-corrected and collapsed into unique sequences by a nearest-neighbor algorithm in which closely related sequences were merged to remove PCR and sequencing errors. Alignment of CDR3 sequences to IMGT reference sequences was used to assign V, D and J gene segments. Each retained sequence needed at least a six-nucleotide match to both a V gene segment and a J gene segment. A rearrangement counted as productive if the CDR3 had no stop codons and remained in frame with V and J, and every other rearrangement counted as non-productive. CDR3 was defined by IMGT convention, running from the second conserved V-encoded cysteine to the conserved J-encoded phenylalanine. Sequences without an unambiguous match to a single V gene segment were excluded from the earlier analysis of over 500 of the donors. In an earlier analysis of approximately 560 of the donors, a V segment was called functional when productive rearrangements were above 56.7%, and segregating when the standard deviation between donors exceeded 5%. To diagnose cytomegalovirus status from the catalog of TCR beta chain sequences, a statistical classification framework was built. A later analysis assigned V and J genes by comparing TCR nucleotide sequences with IMGT/GENE-DB human TR gene sequences. Using the TCRdist pipeline, a later analysis assigned CDR3 sequences along with most-parsimonious VDJ recombination scenarios. A later analysis defined each TCR beta chain by its CDR3 amino acid sequence plus V-gene family, and excluded reads lacking a unique V-gene family. As a way to deal with suspected cross-contamination and a sequencing artifact, a later analysis dropped 450 to 700 nucleotide sequences that were highly shared and had low generation probability. In a later analysis, a clonal expansion index was calculated for each public chain from normalized within-repertoire ranks of inferred template counts. In a later analysis, generation probabilities were computed with a VDJ recombination model fitted to out-of-frame rearrangements, and the resulting probabilities were checked against IGoR. In a later analysis, TCR-TCR, TCR-HLA and TCR-CMV co-occurrence was scored with hypergeometric tests, and a repertoire-size bias correction was applied to TCR pairs. To estimate false discovery rates, a later analysis permuted the HLA or CMV assignments 20 times. In a later analysis, co-occurring TCRs were grouped using DBSCAN, with TCRdist sequence similarity added in when clustering inside HLA-allele-positive subsets. Repertoires with fewer than 30,000 or more than 120,000 public chains, plus five repertoires with anomalous nucleotide sharing, were excluded from co-occurrence clustering. Sourced from immuneACCESS, this table was stored by TCRdb with only in-frame sequences that have V and J called. A share of the clones is absent; for the studies checked, an unresolved V gene accounts for under half, and the remainder has no known explanation. The V and J calls and clone size come from that table; D and trimming were worked out from the DNA. The sample includes under 150,000 clones, with approximately 84% observed a single time. In total, the top ten clones hold about 1.5% of the sample.

The clonotype was recovered from a man aged 25-40 years in good health and CMV-seropositive. The chain joins TRBV10-1 to TRBJ2-1, with TRBD2 identical over 7 junction bases. Sequencing was performed on PBMCs. The CDR3 has the sequence CASSGTRSVEQFF. The sequence in DNA is TGCGCCAGCAGTGGGACTAGAAGTGTTGAGCAGTTCTTC.